Presented here are 30 T cell receptor beta chains from one specimen sequenced in a study of CD8+ T cells in alopecia areata listed by TCRdb under 2018. Libraries were built with the immunoSEQ multiplex PCR assay. RNA was extracted from all samples and reverse transcribed into cDNA as template for TCR sequencing. TCRdb stores this immuneACCESS table with in-frame sequences only. Part of the clones is absent; in the studies checked, under half of the shortfall reflects unresolved V genes, and no reason is known for the rest. The sample data list tens of thousands of clones, and approximately 66% of these were observed just once. 23% of the sample rests with the top ten. The time point label, as the study defines it: less than 30 weeks on oral tofacitinib. Sample treatment or condition, as interpreted from the label and publication: oral pan-JAK inhibitor, 5-10 mg twice daily. This material consisted of CD8+ T cells sorted from blood, taken at week 24, from a patient treated with tofacitinib. The receptors shown here come from a human donor with alopecia areata.

This chain joins TRBV7-9 and TRBJ1-5; no definite D call. The CDR3 sequence is 14 residues long. Trimming left V 4 bases short and J 4 bases short, with 11 bases between. Per germline, CDR1 SEHNR and CDR2 FQNEAQ (reference sequence). In DNA, the CDR3 is TGTGCCAGCAGCTCTCACGATAGAAATCAGCCCCAGCATTTT. Its protein product is CASSSHDRNQPQHF.

This clone was detected once. This chain uses TRBV29-1 with TRBJ1-2, with TRBD1 as a possible D gene (6 bases). The germline V and J ends were trimmed by 3 bases and 8 bases, with 19 bases remaining between them. The CDR3 totals 14 residues. Germline values: CDR1 SQVTM, CDR2 ANQGSEA. The CDR3 DNA reads as TGCAGCGTTGATCCCGGGGACATCGTTAGAGGCTACACCTTC. It codes for CSVDPGDIVRGYTF.

The V gene is TRBV6-5, the J gene TRBJ2-3; TRBD2 aligns across 8 bases. This CDR3 region has 15 residues. Germline V gene data show CDR1 as MNHEY and CDR2 as SVGAGI. V lost 6 bases to trimming and J lost 2 bases; unmatched junction nucleotides: 7. CDR3 in amino acids: CASRVSGINTDTQYF. The CDR3 region has the DNA TGTGCCAGCAGAGTTAGCGGGATAAACACAGATACGCAGTATTTT.

The rearrangement joins TRBV25-1 to TRBJ2-2; no firm D call. V lost 6 bases, J lost 6 bases, and 2 bases lay in between. The CDR3 covers 10 residues. Per the germline V gene, CDR1 is MGHDK and CDR2 is SYGVNS. In nucleotides, the CDR3 is TGTGCCAGCAGCGCCGGGGAGCTGTTTTTT. Its translation is CASSAGELFF.

This clone was counted a few times. This chain links TRBV7-3 with TRBJ2-7; D ambiguous. The CDR3 runs to 14 residues. CDR1 is SGHTA, CDR2 FQGTGA, per germline. Trimming took off 3 bases at V and 1 base at J, with 10 bases between the two ends. For the CDR3, the DNA is TGTGCCAGCAGCTTTAGTTTCTCGTCCTACGAGCAGTACTTC. Translating gives CASSFSFSSYEQYF.

The chain is built from TRBV29-1 and TRBJ1-5; 9 bases are a match to TRBD1. V lost 6 bases, J lost 0 bases, and 3 bases stayed unmatched. The V gene's germline CDR1 is SQVTM and CDR2 ANQGSEA. The CDR3 length is 14 residues. The CDR3 coding sequence is TGCAGCGTGGGGACAGGGCTTAGCAATCAGCCCCAGCATTTT. Amino acids: CSVGTGLSNQPQHF.

The chain couples TRBV29-1 to TRBJ2-1, with TRBD2 matching 10 bases. Germline lookup yields CDR1 SQVTM and CDR2 ANQGSEA. After removal of 1 base from V and 7 bases from J, the junction contained 4 bases not matched to a gene. CDR3 length equals 14 residues. The CDR3 loop is CSVEGPSGSNEQFF. The CDR3, as DNA: TGCAGCGTTGAAGGGCCTAGCGGGAGTAATGAGCAGTTCTTC.

The chain combines TRBV2 with TRBJ2-1; the match to TRBD2 covers 10 bases. The germline CDR1 and CDR2 sequences are SNHLY and FYNNEI. The CDR3 contains 19 residues. The ends lost 1 base at V and 6 bases at J; junction bases unmatched: 15. The CDR3 here is CASSEERGGSSGGTNEQFF. The CDR3 DNA reads as TGTGCCAGCAGTGAAGAAAGAGGGGGATCTAGCGGGGGAACCAATGAGCAGTTCTTC.

The genes are TRBV13 and TRBJ2-1, with TRBD2 identical over 15 bases. This CDR3 region has 15 residues. CDR1 is PRHDT and CDR2 is FYEKMQ in the germline V gene (reference sequence). The ends lost 4 bases at V and 8 bases at J; junction bases unmatched: 3. The DNA for the CDR3 is TGTGCCAGCAGCTCGGGACTAGCGGGGGGCGATGAGCAGTTCTTC. Translated: CASSSGLAGGDEQFF.

V usage is TRBV29-1 and J usage is TRBJ2-7, with D unresolved. Trimming stripped 5 bases from V and 3 bases from J, with 14 bases between. CDR1 is SQVTM and CDR2 is ANQGSEA in the germline V gene. The CDR3 totals 13 residues. The chain's CDR3 is CSVLTGSDYEQYF. In nucleotides, the CDR3 is TGCAGCGTTCTAACCGGGTCCGACTACGAGCAGTACTTC.

The rearrangement uses TRBV4-3 and TRBJ1-2; no clear D gene. This CDR3 comprises 14 residues. V lost 0 bases and J lost 0, with 5 bases in between. Germline V gene lookup returns CDR1 LGHNA and CDR2 YSLEER. The CDR3 spells CASSQELANYGYTF. The CDR3 nucleotides are TGCGCCAGCAGCCAAGAGCTTGCTAACTATGGCTACACCTTC.

The chain recombines TRBV5-4 with TRBJ1-2, with a possible D match to TRBD1 (5 bases). Trimming stripped 2 bases from V and 4 bases from J, with 12 bases between. This CDR3 has 14 residues. Germline V gene sequence: CDR1 SGHNT, CDR2 YYREEE (reference sequence). The CDR3 DNA follows: TGTGCCAGCAGCTTAACAGGAACCCTCTATGGCTACACCTTC. It yields the protein CASSLTGTLYGYTF.

The chain is built from TRBV2 and TRBJ2-1; 8 bases agree with TRBD2. V lost 3 bases, J lost 4 bases, and 2 bases stayed unmatched. This CDR3 is 14 amino acids long. Looked up from germline, CDR1 is SNHLY and CDR2 is FYNNEI. CDR3 DNA sequence: TGTGCCAGCAGTGAGGCGGGAGGATACAATGAGCAGTTCTTC. Translating it yields CASSEAGGYNEQFF.

The chain recombines TRBV5-1 with TRBJ2-7; D perhaps matches TRBD1 (5 bases). The length of the CDR3 is 17 residues. With 4 bases removed from V and 2 bases from J, the gap between germline ends came to 22 bases. CDR1 is SGHRS, CDR2 YFSETQ, per germline. CDR3 residues: CASSLNPGRVRTYEQYF. CDR3 bases: TGCGCCAGCAGCCTGAACCCTGGCAGGGTCCGTACCTACGAGCAGTACTTC.

This clone occurred once. The rearrangement joins TRBV25-1 to TRBJ1-1; TRBD1 is a possible D gene (6 bases). This CDR3 has 13 amino acids. Germline CDR1 and CDR2: MGHDK and SYGVNS. Trimming left V 3 bases short and J 4 bases short, with 9 bases between. In nucleotides, the CDR3 is TGTGCCAGCAGTGACAGGGGCGTCACTGAAGCTTTCTTT. Its translation is CASSDRGVTEAFF.

This clone came up once. V usage is TRBV2 and J usage is TRBJ2-1; D is ambiguous. The V and J ends lost 2 bases and 3 bases respectively, with 8 bases between them. The CDR3 is 14 amino acids. Germline V CDR1 and CDR2: SNHLY, FYNNEI. For the CDR3, the DNA is TGTGCCAGCAGTGAATTGAGCGTCTACAATGAGCAGTTCTTC. Amino acids: CASSELSVYNEQFF.

The V gene is TRBV5-6, the J gene TRBJ2-7; perhaps TRBD2 as D (6 bases). Germline V gives CDR1 SGHDT, CDR2 YYEEEE. Between the trimmed V and J ends, which lost 3 bases and 0 bases, there was a span of 10 bases. The CDR3 has 14 residues. This CDR3 reads CASSSDGSSYEQYF. Written as DNA, the CDR3 is TGTGCCAGCAGCTCCGACGGGAGCTCCTACGAGCAGTACTTC.

CDR3 bases: TGCGCCAGCAGCCACGGGACTTCTAGCTCCTACGAGCAGTACTTC. Residues: CASSHGTSSSYEQYF. The rearrangement uses TRBV4-3 and TRBJ2-7; D might be TRBD2 (6 bases). This CDR3 has 15 amino acids. Trimming cost V 3 bases and J 0 bases, with 12 bases left between them. Germline CDR1 reads LGHNA; CDR2 reads YSLEER.

This clone was detected only a few times. The V gene is TRBV18, the J gene TRBJ2-1; tentatively, D is TRBD2 (6 bases). CDR1 and CDR2 from the germline V gene are KGHSH and LQKENI. The CDR3 has 16 residues. V shed 3 bases and J shed 8 bases, with 20 bases lying between them. The CDR3 region is CASSPEVAEVGDEQFF. DNA of the CDR3: TGTGCCAGCTCACCTGAGGTAGCGGAGGTCGGCGATGAGCAGTTCTTC.

In DNA, the CDR3 is TGTGCCAGCGGGCACCCGAACACCGGGGAGCTGTTTTTT. Protein: CASGHPNTGELFF. The chain carries TRBV7-9 and TRBJ2-2, with D hard to call. The V and J ends lost 8 bases and 0 bases respectively, with 7 bases between them. CDR1 is SEHNR, CDR2 FQNEAQ, per germline (reference sequence). This CDR3 spans 13 amino acids.

This clone was recorded a few times. The V gene is TRBV29-1, the J gene TRBJ1-2, with a possible D match to TRBD1 (5 bases). The germline V gene encodes CDR1 SQVTM and CDR2 ANQGSEA. Trimming removed 6 bases at V and 4 bases at J, with 12 bases between. This CDR3 contains 12 residues. CDR3 protein: CSVAGTLYGYTF. The CDR3 nucleotides read TGCAGCGTGGCCGGGACGCTCTATGGCTACACCTTC.

CDR3 region: CASSLGQGSSYNEQFF. The CDR3, as DNA: TGTGCCAGCAGCTTAGGTCAGGGCAGCTCCTACAATGAGCAGTTCTTC. The chain uses TRBV7-6 and TRBJ2-1, with a possible D match to TRBD1 (5 bases). This CDR3 comprises 16 residues. Trimming took off 1 base at V and 0 bases at J, with 10 bases between the two ends. The V gene's germline CDR1 is SGHVS and CDR2 FNYEAQ.

The rearrangement links TRBV5-6 to TRBJ2-1; no reliable D call. This CDR3 comprises 12 residues. Germline V gene data show CDR1 as SGHDT and CDR2 as YYEEEE. The V and J ends lost 2 bases and 4 bases respectively, with 4 bases between them. The CDR3 is CASSFTYNEQFF. In DNA form, the CDR3 reads TGTGCCAGCAGCTTCACTTACAATGAGCAGTTCTTC.

This clone was detected a few times. The chain employs TRBV4-1 and TRBJ2-3, with TRBD2 as a possible D gene (5 bases). Germline V lookup: CDR1 MGHRA, CDR2 YSYEKL. The V gene lost 1 base and the J gene lost 1 base, with 6 bases spanning the gap. The CDR3 consists of 14 residues. The CDR3 loop reads CASSQVRGTDTQYF. The CDR3 nucleotides read TGCGCCAGCAGCCAAGTGCGGGGCACAGATACGCAGTATTTT.

This clone came up once. The V call is TRBV7-6, the J call TRBJ1-2; the match to TRBD1 covers 8 bases. V dropped 2 bases and J dropped 6; count of bases not matched to a gene: 8. The CDR3 is 15 residues long. The germline gives CDR1 SGHVS, CDR2 FNYEAQ. In DNA, the CDR3 is TGTGCCAGCAGCTTACCCGTCGGACAGGGCCATGGCTACACCTTC. Encoded protein: CASSLPVGQGHGYTF.

This clone was picked up a small number of times. The rearrangement links TRBV7-9 to TRBJ2-1; maybe TRBD2 (6 bases). CDR3 length equals 15 residues. Germline CDR1 is SEHNR and CDR2 is FQNEAQ (reference sequence). Trimming removed 5 bases from V and 4 bases from J, with 15 bases in between. DNA for the CDR3: TGTGCCAGCAGCCCCCGGGAGCCCCGATACAATGAGCAGTTCTTC. Translated: CASSPREPRYNEQFF.

The chain carries TRBV12-5 and TRBJ2-1; D unclear. V lost 2 bases and J lost 5, with 10 bases in between. CDR1 is LGHNT, CDR2 FRNRAP, per germline. There are 14 residues in the CDR3. The CDR3 nucleotides read TGTGCTAGTGGTTTGTCCGACCCCAACAATGAGCAGTTCTTC. Its translation is CASGLSDPNNEQFF.

This clone was seen just once. The chain couples TRBV4-3 to TRBJ2-7, with TRBD1 identical over 9 bases. The CDR3 loop spans 15 amino acids. CDR1 and CDR2 (germline): LGHNA, YSLEER. The ends lost 2 bases at V and 6 bases at J; junction bases unmatched: 8. The CDR3 nucleotides read TGCGCCAGCAGCCAATCCGGGACAGGGCCCCTCGAGCAGTACTTC. This translates into CASSQSGTGPLEQYF.

V is TRBV2 and J is TRBJ2-2; D unclear. Germline CDR1 and CDR2: SNHLY and FYNNEI. V was shortened by 5 bases and J by 5 bases, with 12 bases between the two germline ends. The CDR3 is 14 amino acids. As DNA, the CDR3 is TGTGCCAGCAGTAGGTCCTACGGGACCGGGGAGCTGTTTTTT. Protein product: CASSRSYGTGELFF.

This chain connects TRBV28 to TRBJ1-2; TRBD1 matches 7 bases. CDR3 length equals 17 residues. J was trimmed by 2 bases and V by 3 bases; bases with no gene match: 12. In germline, CDR1 is MDHEN, CDR2 SYDVKM. In DNA form, the CDR3 reads TGTGCCAGCAGTTTCAGTACCGCCCTGGACAGGAACTATGGCTACACCTTC. Translated: CASSFSTALDRNYGYTF.